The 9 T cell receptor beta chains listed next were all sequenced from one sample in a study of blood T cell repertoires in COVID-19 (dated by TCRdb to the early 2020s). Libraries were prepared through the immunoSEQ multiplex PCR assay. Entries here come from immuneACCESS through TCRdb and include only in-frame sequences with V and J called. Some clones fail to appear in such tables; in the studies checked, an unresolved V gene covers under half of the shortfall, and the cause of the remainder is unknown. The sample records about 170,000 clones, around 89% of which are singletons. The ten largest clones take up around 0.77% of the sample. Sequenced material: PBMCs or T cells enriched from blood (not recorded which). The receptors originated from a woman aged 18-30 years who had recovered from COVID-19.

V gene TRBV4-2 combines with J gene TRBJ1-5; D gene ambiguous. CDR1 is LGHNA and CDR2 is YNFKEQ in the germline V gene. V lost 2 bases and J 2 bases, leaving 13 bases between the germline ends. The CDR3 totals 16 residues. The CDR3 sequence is CASSQSGGVGNQPQHF. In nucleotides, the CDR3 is TGTGCCAGCAGCCAAAGTGGTGGAGTGGGCAATCAGCCCCAGCATTTT.

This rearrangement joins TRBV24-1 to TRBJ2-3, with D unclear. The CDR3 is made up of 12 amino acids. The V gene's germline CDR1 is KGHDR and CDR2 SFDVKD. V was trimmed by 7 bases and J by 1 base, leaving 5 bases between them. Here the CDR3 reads CATSEGTDTQYF. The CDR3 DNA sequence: TGTGCCACCAGCGAGGGCACAGATACGCAGTATTTT.

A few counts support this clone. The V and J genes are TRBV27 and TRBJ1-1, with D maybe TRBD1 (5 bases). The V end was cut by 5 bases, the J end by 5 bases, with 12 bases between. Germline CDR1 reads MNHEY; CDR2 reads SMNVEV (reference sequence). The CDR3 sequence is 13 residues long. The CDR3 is CASSGTGLTEAFF. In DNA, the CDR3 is TGTGCCAGCAGTGGGACTGGGTTGACTGAAGCTTTCTTT.

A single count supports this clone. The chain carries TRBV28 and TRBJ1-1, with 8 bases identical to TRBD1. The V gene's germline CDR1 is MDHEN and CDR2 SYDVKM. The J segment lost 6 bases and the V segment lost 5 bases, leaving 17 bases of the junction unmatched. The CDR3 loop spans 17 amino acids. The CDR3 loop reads CASSPYLRTGSYSEAFF. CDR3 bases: TGTGCCAGCAGTCCATATCTTAGGACAGGGTCATACTCTGAAGCTTTCTTT.

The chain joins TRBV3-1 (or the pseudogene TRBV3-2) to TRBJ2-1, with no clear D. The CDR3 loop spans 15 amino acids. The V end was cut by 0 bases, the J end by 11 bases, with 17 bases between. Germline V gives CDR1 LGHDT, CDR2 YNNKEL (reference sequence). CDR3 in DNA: TGTGCCAGCAGCCAAGATCCCCCCCCTCGCGGAAAGCAGTTCTTC. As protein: CASSQDPPPRGKQFF.

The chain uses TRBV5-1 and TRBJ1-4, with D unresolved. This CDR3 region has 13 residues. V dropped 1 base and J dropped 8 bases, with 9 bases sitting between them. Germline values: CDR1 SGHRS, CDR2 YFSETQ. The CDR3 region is CASSLTPIEKLFF. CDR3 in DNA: TGCGCCAGCAGCTTGACTCCTATAGAAAAACTGTTTTTT.

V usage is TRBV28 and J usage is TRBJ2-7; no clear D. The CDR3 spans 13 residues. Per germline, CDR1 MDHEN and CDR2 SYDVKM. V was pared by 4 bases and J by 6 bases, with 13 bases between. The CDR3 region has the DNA TGTGCCAGCAGTTCGGGTCTGGAACTCGAGCAGTACTTC. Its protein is CASSSGLELEQYF. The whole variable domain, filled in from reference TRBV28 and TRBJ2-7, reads DVKVTQSSRYLVKRTGEKVFLECVQDMDHENMFWYRQDPGLGLRLIYFSYDVKMKEKGDIPEGYSVSREKKERFSLILESASTNQTSMYLCASSSGLELEQYFGPGTRLTVT.

The CDR3 protein is CASRPGQGAQTYGYTF. CDR3 bases: TGTGCCAGCAGACCCGGACAGGGGGCGCAAACATATGGCTACACCTTC. The gene calls are TRBV5-6 and TRBJ1-2, with 11 bases identical to TRBD1. The CDR3 contains 16 residues. The J segment lost 5 bases and the V segment lost 5 bases, leaving 11 bases of the junction unmatched. Germline loops: CDR1 SGHDT, CDR2 YYEEEE.

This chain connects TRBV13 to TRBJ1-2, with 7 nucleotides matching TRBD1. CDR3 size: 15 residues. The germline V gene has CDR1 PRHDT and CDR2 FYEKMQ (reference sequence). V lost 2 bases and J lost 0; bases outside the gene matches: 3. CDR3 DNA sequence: TGTGCCAGCAGCTTACAAGGGACAGCTAACTATGGCTACACCTTC. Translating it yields CASSLQGTANYGYTF. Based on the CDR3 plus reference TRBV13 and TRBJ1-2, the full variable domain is AAGVIQSPRHLIKEKRETATLKCYPIPRHDTVYWYQQGPGQDPQFLISFYEKMQSDKGSIPDRFSAQQFSDYHSELNMSSLELGDSALYFCASSLQGTANYGYTFGSGTRLTVV.